Sequencing of this T cell receptor beta chain was carried out in a study of response to subunit inactivated influenza vaccine. This CDR3 spans 18 amino acids. V shed 5 bases, J shed 0 bases, and the junction held 7 bases outside the gene matches. TCRdb reanalysed the RT-PCR reads using MiXCR and keeps one entry per CDR3 protein. Of about 190,000 distinct CDR3 sequences listed, approximately 14% are singletons. The chain is built from TRBV12-3 or TRBV12-4 and TRBJ2-2; 12 positions match TRBD2. This clonotype was obtained from a man aged 45-65 years who received an inactivated influenza vaccine. This specimen was CD8+ T cells sorted from PBMCs, taken 5 days after vaccination. The CDR3 DNA follows: TGTGCCAGCAGTCCGGGACTAGCGGGCCTCGCGAACACCGGGGAGCTGTTTTTT. It translates to CASSPGLAGLANTGELFF.